Below are 14 T cell receptor beta chains sequenced from a single sample in a study of cytomegalovirus exposure and HLA in healthy donors. PCR employed 60 Vbeta and 13 Jbeta primers. The protocol was immunoSEQ multiplex PCR, while the TCRdb copy is restricted to in-frame clones and leaves out a portion. Of roughly 200,000 clones in the sample, 65% to 80% were seen once. Material for sequencing was PBMCs. The receptor source for this set is a woman aged 40 to 50 in good health and CMV-seronegative.

The chain uses TRBV27 and TRBJ2-7, with TRBD2 matching over 7 bases. Looked up from germline, CDR1 is MNHEY and CDR2 is SMNVEV (reference sequence). The CDR3 has 17 residues. V lost 2 bases to trimming and J lost 0 bases; unmatched junction nucleotides: 10. The CDR3 sequence is CASSLAASGVSSYEQYF. The CDR3 DNA reads TGTGCCAGCAGTTTAGCGGCTAGCGGCGTAAGCTCCTACGAGCAGTACTTC.

The rearrangement links TRBV28 to TRBJ1-2, with D perhaps matching TRBD1 (5 bases). CDR1 MDHEN and CDR2 SYDVKM come from the germline V gene. This CDR3 has 14 residues. Trimming removed 6 bases at V and 7 bases at J, with 18 bases between. CDR3 in amino acids: CASSLLRELGGYTF. The DNA for the CDR3 is TGTGCCAGCAGCCTACTCAGGGAATTAGGTGGCTACACCTTC.

The rearrangement joins TRBV15 to TRBJ2-3; 8 bases fit TRBD1. V gave up 2 bases and J gave up 6 bases; unmatched junction bases: 10. CDR1 is LNHNV and CDR2 is YYDKDF in the germline V gene (reference sequence). The CDR3 sequence is 16 residues long. CDR3 in DNA: TGTGCCACCAGCAGATTCCGGGACAGGCCATTTGATACGCAGTATTTT. The encoded protein is CATSRFRDRPFDTQYF. Supplemented by reference TRBV15 and TRBJ2-3, the full variable domain reads DAMVIQNPRYQVTQFGKPVTLSCSQTLNHNVMYWYQQKSSQAPKLLFHYYDKDFNNEADTPDNFQSRRPNTSFCFLDIRSPGLGDTAMYLCATSRFRDRPFDTQYFGPGTRLTVL.

The chain uses TRBV6-1 and TRBJ2-7, with 7 nucleotides matching TRBD1. The CDR3 loop spans 15 amino acids. Losses at the gene ends were 6 bases for V and 4 bases for J; bases not matched to a gene: 12. Germline CDR1 and CDR2: MNHNS and SASEGT. The CDR3 DNA sequence: TGTGCCAGCAGACTGACAGGGAGTGGGCTTTACGAGCAGTACTTC. It translates to CASRLTGSGLYEQYF.

The chain couples TRBV5-1 to TRBJ2-3; TRBD2 aligns across 7 bases. J gave up 14 bases and V 0 bases, and 9 bases lay outside the gene matches. This CDR3 is built from 13 residues. Germline assignment: CDR1 SGHRS and CDR2 YFSETQ. The CDR3 loop reads CASSLEDSGPRYF. CDR3 sequence (DNA): TGCGCCAGCAGCTTGGAGGATAGCGGGCCAAGGTATTTT.

The rearrangement links TRBV9 to TRBJ2-5; TRBD2 agrees at 10 bases. The CDR3 runs 16 residues. Germline V gene lookup returns CDR1 SGDLS and CDR2 YYNGEE. Trimming removed 0 bases from V and 3 bases from J; junction bases left unmatched: 5. The CDR3 DNA follows: TGTGCCAGCAGCGTAGCTGTACTAGCGGGGAAAGAGACCCAGTACTTC. It is translated as CASSVAVLAGKETQYF. Drawing the rest from reference TRBV9 and TRBJ2-5, the complete variable domain is DSGVTQTPKHLITATGQRVTLRCSPRSGDLSVYWYQQSLDQGLQFLIQYYNGEERAKGNILERFSAQQFPDLHSELNLSSLELGDSALYFCASSVAVLAGKETQYFGPGTRLLVL.

The chain combines TRBV6-6 with TRBJ2-3; D is perhaps TRBD2 (6 bases). This CDR3 is 14 amino acids long. Germline assignment: CDR1 MNHNY and CDR2 SVGAGI (reference sequence). V was pared by 0 bases and J by 4 bases, with 8 bases between. The CDR3 DNA reads TGTGCCAGCAGTTACTCCTCTAGCGCAGATACGCAGTATTTT. Translation gives CASSYSSSADTQYF.

The chain recombines TRBV29-1 with TRBJ1-1; D is unclear. V gave up 6 bases and J gave up 4 bases, with 18 bases separating them. The germline V gene encodes CDR1 SQVTM and CDR2 ANQGSEA. This CDR3 contains 14 residues. The CDR3 nucleotides are TGCAGCGTCCCCCTTGGGGAGAGAGGCACTGAAGCTTTCTTT. This codes for CSVPLGERGTEAFF.

Points on this clone: Other DNA variants within this sample encode the same CDR3. The chain uses TRBV5-4 and TRBJ2-7; D is perhaps TRBD1 (5 bases). Germline CDR1 reads SGHNT; CDR2 reads YYREEE (reference sequence). Trimming cost V 3 bases and J 0 bases, with 10 bases left between them. The CDR3 has 14 amino acids. DNA for the CDR3: TGTGCCAGCAGCTCGCAGGGTAACTCCTACGAGCAGTACTTC. Translating gives CASSSQGNSYEQYF.

The chain carries TRBV7-8 and TRBJ2-7; 7 positions match TRBD1. CDR3 length equals 16 residues. Germline CDR1 reads SGHVS; CDR2 reads FQNEAQ. The junction had 8 bases not matched to a gene; V was cut back by 1 base and J by 2 bases. Here the CDR3 reads CASSLGSGTVTYEQYF. DNA for the CDR3: TGTGCCAGCAGCTTAGGATCCGGGACAGTTACCTACGAGCAGTACTTC.

The chain employs TRBV4-1 and TRBJ1-1, with D unresolved. Germline V gene lookup returns CDR1 MGHRA and CDR2 YSYEKL. The CDR3 extends over 13 amino acids. The V end was cut by 3 bases, the J end by 8 bases, with 13 bases between. The chain's CDR3 is CASSHGLYAEAFF. The CDR3 DNA is TGCGCCAGCAGCCATGGGCTGTACGCCGAAGCTTTCTTT.

The V call is TRBV7-9, the J call TRBJ2-1; no clear D. Trimming took 4 bases from V and 5 from J, leaving 12 bases between them. CDR1 is SEHNR, CDR2 FQNEAQ, per germline (reference sequence). CDR3 length: 14 residues. CDR3 protein: CASSSFTRNNEQFF. The CDR3 nucleotides are TGTGCCAGCAGCTCCTTTACACGTAACAATGAGCAGTTCTTC.

The V and J genes are TRBV5-1 and TRBJ2-7; possible D gene TRBD2, 6 bases. Trimming pared 4 bases from V and 4 bases from J, leaving 15 bases between. In germline, CDR1 is SGHRS, CDR2 YFSETQ. This CDR3 spans 14 amino acids. The CDR3 is CASSRATRTYEQYF. CDR3 nucleotides: TGCGCCAGCAGCCGAGCGACTAGAACTTACGAGCAGTACTTC.

This chain connects TRBV30 to TRBJ2-5; D possibly corresponds to TRBD1 (5 bases). The length of the CDR3 is 12 residues. The V gene's germline CDR1 is GTSNPN and CDR2 SVGIG (reference sequence). Deletions cut 5 bases from V and 5 bases from J, with 12 bases between. For the CDR3, the DNA is TGTGCCTGGTCGCAGGGAATGGAGACCCAGTACTTC. This codes for CAWSQGMETQYF.